This T cell receptor (beta chain) appears in the sequencing data of a study of cytomegalovirus exposure and HLA in healthy donors. Both 60 Vbeta primers and 13 Jbeta primers went into the PCR. This table comes from immunoSEQ multiplex PCR, and its TCRdb copy is limited to in-frame clones, with some not included. The repertoire has some 110,000 clones, 66% of them found once; the top ten carry 1.5%. Material: PBMCs. The receptor comes from a man aged 18 to 30 in good health and CMV-seronegative.

The CDR3 sequence is CASGGHQNYGYTF. The DNA of the CDR3 is TGCGCCAGCGGGGGACACCAAAACTATGGCTACACCTTC. V is TRBV5-1 and J is TRBJ1-2; D may be TRBD1 (6 bases). V was shortened by 7 bases and J by 2 bases, with 12 bases between the two germline ends. Germline V gene data show CDR1 as SGHRS and CDR2 as YFSETQ. This CDR3 spans 13 amino acids.